These 10 T cell receptor beta chains were all obtained from the same sample, sequenced in a study of T cells after yellow fever vaccination. From the 5' RACE reads, TCRdb called clonotypes with MiXCR, one entry per CDR3 protein. Altogether 400,000 to 650,000 distinct CDR3 sequences are present, 21% being singletons, with the ten largest covering around 16%. This material consisted of PBMCs, taken less than 25 days after the first yellow fever vaccination. The origin of the receptors is a man between 18 and 35 years old who received the YFV17D yellow fever vaccine.

The V gene is TRBV3-1, the J gene TRBJ2-6, with D possibly being TRBD1 (6 bases). The CDR3 loop spans 18 amino acids. With 4 bases removed from V and 3 bases from J, the gap between germline ends came to 19 bases. Germline V gene sequence: CDR1 LGHDT, CDR2 YNNKEL (reference sequence). CDR3 sequence reads: CASSRIPLGALGANVLTF. DNA for the CDR3: TGTGCCAGCAGCCGAATACCCCTGGGGGCTCTTGGGGCCAACGTCCTGACTTTC.

This clonotype occurred a few times. This rearrangement joins TRBV27 to TRBJ1-5, with no clear D. CDR3 length: 14 amino acids. The V and J ends lost 6 bases and 6 bases respectively, with 15 bases between them. Germline CDR1 MNHEY, CDR2 SMNVEV (reference sequence). The CDR3 DNA reads TGTGCCAGCAGGCAAGGCGGGCTGGGTCAGCCCCAGCATTTT. It encodes CASRQGGLGQPQHF.

In DNA, the CDR3 is TGTGCCAGCAGCTCAACGGACCTCTATGGCTACACCTTC. Amino acids: CASSSTDLYGYTF. The chain joins TRBV5-6 to TRBJ1-2; D not certain. V was pared by 3 bases and J by 4 bases, with 10 bases between. Germline V gives CDR1 SGHDT, CDR2 YYEEEE. This CDR3 comprises 13 residues.

This clonotype was recorded at least ten times. The chain has TRBV7-2 and TRBJ2-1, with D perhaps TRBD2 (7 bases). Germline CDR1 is SGHTA and CDR2 is FQGNSA. V shed 3 bases and J shed 8 bases, with 11 bases lying between them. The CDR3 covers 13 residues. CDR3 nucleotides: TGTGCCAGCAGCTTTAGGGGGGGAGATGAGCAGTTCTTC. It encodes CASSFRGGDEQFF.

This clonotype was seen a few times. The chain has TRBV5-1 and TRBJ2-1, with D perhaps matching TRBD1 (5 bases). This CDR3 has 13 residues. Trimming took 0 bases from V and 8 from J, leaving 9 bases between them. Looked up from germline, CDR1 is SGHRS and CDR2 is YFSETQ. CDR3 loop: CASSLEGVDEQFF. The CDR3 DNA sequence: TGCGCCAGCAGCTTGGAAGGGGTCGATGAGCAGTTCTTC. The full variable domain, completed using reference TRBV5-1 and TRBJ2-1, is KAGVTQTPRYLIKTRGQQVTLSCSPISGHRSVSWYQQTPGQGLQFLFEYFSETQRNKGNFPGRFSGRQFSNSRSEMNVSTLELGDSALYLCASSLEGVDEQFFGPGTRLTVL.

The chain has TRBV5-5 and TRBJ2-3; D uncertain. The CDR3 runs to 15 residues. With 1 base removed from V and 2 bases from J, the gap between germline ends came to 11 bases. Per the germline V gene, CDR1 is SGHKS and CDR2 is YYEKEE (reference sequence). CDR3 sequence: CASSLSYPLTDTQYF. The CDR3 nucleotides read TGTGCCAGCAGCTTGTCTTATCCCCTCACAGATACGCAGTATTTT.

The chain employs TRBV2 and TRBJ2-2; 9 bases map to TRBD2. The J segment lost 2 bases and the V segment lost 6 bases, leaving 16 bases of the junction unmatched. This CDR3 has 19 residues. Germline V gene lookup returns CDR1 SNHLY and CDR2 FYNNEI. For the CDR3, the DNA is TGTGCCAGCAGGGAAACCGGGACTAGCCCCTCATTTAACACCGGGGAGCTGTTTTTT. Translation gives CASRETGTSPSFNTGELFF.

V gene TRBV10-3 combines with J gene TRBJ2-7, with TRBD1 matching over 7 bases. Trimming at V came to 1 base and at J to 6 bases, leaving 6 bases not matched to a gene. Germline CDR1 reads ENHRY; CDR2 reads SYGVKD. The CDR3 contains 14 residues. The DNA for the CDR3 is TGTGCCATCAGTGAGTACGAGGGGGCCGGCGAGCAGTACTTC. Residues: CAISEYEGAGEQYF.

The gene calls are TRBV6-2 or TRBV6-3 and TRBJ2-7, with D perhaps matching TRBD1 (6 bases). Trimming removed 2 bases at V and 3 bases at J, with 14 bases between. The CDR3 consists of 15 residues. Germline lookup yields CDR1 MNHEY and CDR2 SVGEGT. The CDR3 protein is CASSYVPGQIYEQYV. The CDR3 DNA is TGTGCCAGCAGTTACGTTCCAGGACAGATCTACGAGCAGTACGTC.

In this sample, this clonotype turned up a few times. The rearrangement links TRBV5-6 to TRBJ2-5, with D maybe TRBD1 (5 bases). V was clipped by 4 bases and J by 5 bases, with 18 bases between them. The CDR3 contains 15 residues. Per the germline V gene, CDR1 is SGHDT and CDR2 is YYEEEE. CDR3 sequence: CASSRRAQSWETQYF. The DNA for the CDR3 is TGTGCCAGCAGCCGCAGGGCCCAGAGTTGGGAGACCCAGTACTTC. Together with reference TRBV5-6 and TRBJ2-5, the CDR3 gives the full variable domain: DAGVTQSPTHLIKTRGQQVTLRCSPKSGHDTVSWYQQALGQGPQFIFQYYEEEERQRGNFPDRFSGHQFPNYSSELNVNALLLGDSALYLCASSRRAQSWETQYFGPGTRLLVL.